Shown below are 21 T cell receptor beta chains from a single sample sequenced in a study of shared clonotypes between healthy human individuals. The assay was immunoSEQ multiplex PCR, and TCRdb's table has in-frame clones only and misses some. Here the sample spans roughly 530,000 clones, less than 96% being singletons. The sequenced material came from naive CD4+ T cells sorted from blood. Indicated subset: CD45RA+ positively selected. These receptor sequences come from a young woman in good health.

The J gene is TRBJ1-2, the V gene TRBV5-1; weak D call: TRBD1 (6 bases). V lost 0 bases to trimming and J lost 5 bases, with 14 bases between them. Germline V gives CDR1 SGHRS, CDR2 YFSETQ. The CDR3 runs to 15 residues. CDR3 in amino acids: CASSLVGGGTYGYTF. CDR3 nucleotides: TGCGCCAGCAGCTTGGTGGGGGGCGGGACGTATGGCTACACCTTC.

The V call is TRBV5-1, the J call TRBJ2-7; 7 positions match TRBD1. This CDR3 is 13 amino acids long. V shed 5 bases, J shed 5 bases, and the junction held 7 bases outside the gene matches. Germline CDR1 reads SGHRS; CDR2 reads YFSETQ. CDR3 nucleotides: TGCGCCAGCAGTCCTGACAGGGCTCACGAGCAGTACTTC. Encoded protein: CASSPDRAHEQYF.

The V and J genes are TRBV14 and TRBJ2-7, with 8 bases fitting TRBD2. V shed 4 bases, J shed 4 bases, and the junction held 12 bases outside the gene matches. The germline V gene encodes CDR1 SGHDN and CDR2 FVKESK. The CDR3 spans 16 residues. The DNA of the CDR3 is TGTGCCAGCAGCCCCGAAAGGGGCGGGAGGTGGTACGAGCAGTACTTC. It is translated as CASSPERGGRWYEQYF.

The gene calls are TRBV19 and TRBJ2-1, with TRBD2 matching 7 bases. J was trimmed by 4 bases and V by 4 bases; bases with no gene match: 13. CDR1 and CDR2 (germline): LNHDA, SQIVND (reference sequence). The CDR3 extends over 17 amino acids. The CDR3 sequence: CASSKVSGYRFYNEQFF. CDR3 sequence (DNA): TGTGCCAGTAGTAAGGTTAGCGGGTACCGATTTTACAATGAGCAGTTCTTC. Complete variable domain (other parts from reference TRBV19 and TRBJ2-1): DGGITQSPKYLFRKEGQNVTLSCEQNLNHDAMYWYRQDPGQGLRLIYYSQIVNDFQKGDIAEGYSVSREKKESFPLTVTSAQKNPTAFYLCASSKVSGYRFYNEQFFGPGTRLTVL.

This chain uses TRBV7-9 with TRBJ1-1; D is unclear. Per the germline V gene, CDR1 is SEHNR and CDR2 is FQNEAQ (reference sequence). CDR3 size: 13 residues. V lost 1 base, J lost 7 bases, and 10 bases lay in between. CDR3 coding DNA: TGTGCCAGCAGCTTAGAGTCCTACAGTGAAGCTTTCTTT. It yields the protein CASSLESYSEAFF.

The V call is TRBV6-1, the J call TRBJ1-2; TRBD1 aligns across 7 bases. V shed 6 bases and J 4 bases; nucleotides not matched to a gene: 11. Germline V lookup: CDR1 MNHNS, CDR2 SASEGT. This CDR3 has 15 residues. In DNA form, the CDR3 reads TGTGCCAGCAGACCACAGGGGCGTAAGCCCTATGGCTACACCTTC. Its translation: CASRPQGRKPYGYTF.

V gene TRBV27 combines with J gene TRBJ2-5; D tentatively fits TRBD1 or TRBD2 (5 bases each). The DNA end lines up better with TRBJ2-7; the J call may be wrong. The CDR3 is made up of 13 amino acids. The germline V gene has CDR1 MNHEY and CDR2 SMNVEV (reference sequence). Here the CDR3 reads CASSRGPSYEQYF. CDR3 nucleotide sequence: TGTGCCAGCAGTAGGGGACCTTCCTACGAGCAGTACTTC.

The rearrangement uses TRBV28 and TRBJ2-1; 9 bases match TRBD2. V shed 8 bases and J 6 bases; nucleotides not matched to a gene: 11. The CDR3 has 15 amino acids. In germline, CDR1 is MDHEN, CDR2 SYDVKM. The CDR3 loop reads CASGLPSGRINEQFF. CDR3 in DNA: TGTGCCAGCGGACTTCCCAGCGGGAGGATCAATGAGCAGTTCTTC.

The rearrangement uses TRBV18 and TRBJ2-1; 10 bases agree with TRBD2. The CDR3 has 16 residues. Losses at the gene ends were 2 bases for V and 7 bases for J; bases not matched to a gene: 8. CDR1 is KGHSH, CDR2 LQKENI, per germline. The CDR3 protein is CASSPASGRAANEQFF. In DNA form, the CDR3 reads TGTGCCAGCTCACCAGCCAGCGGGAGGGCCGCAAATGAGCAGTTCTTC. Full variable domain (remainder filled in from reference TRBV18 and TRBJ2-1): NAGVMQNPRHLVRRRGQEARLRCSPMKGHSHVYWYRQLPEEGLKFMVYLQKENIIDESGMPKERFSAEFPKEGPSILRIQQVVRGDSAAYFCASSPASGRAANEQFFGPGTRLTVL.

The rearrangement uses TRBV4-1 and TRBJ2-3; D perhaps matches TRBD2 (6 bases). Trimming took off 3 bases at V and 1 base at J, with 14 bases between the two ends. Germline CDR1 is MGHRA and CDR2 is YSYEKL. This CDR3 contains 16 residues. The CDR3 DNA is TGCGCCAGCAGCCATTACCGGGACTCACGCACAGATACGCAGTATTTT. Its translation is CASSHYRDSRTDTQYF.

The chain employs TRBV5-4 and TRBJ2-1; TRBD2 agrees at 9 bases. The V gene end was trimmed by 2 bases and the J gene end by 4 bases; junction bases not matched to a gene: 4. This CDR3 is 15 amino acids long. The germline V gene encodes CDR1 SGHNT and CDR2 YYREEE (reference sequence). The CDR3 DNA is TGTGCCAGCAGCTTCTTGACTAGCGGATACAATGAGCAGTTCTTC. It translates to CASSFLTSGYNEQFF.

The gene calls are TRBV30 and TRBJ2-5; D gene ambiguous. The J call is in doubt because the DNA end fits TRBJ2-7 better. The CDR3 covers 13 residues. CDR1 and CDR2 (germline): GTSNPN, SVGIG (reference sequence). The CDR3 DNA follows: TGTGCCTGCCGCCGGGTTGCTGGGTACGAGCAGTACTTC. Residues: CACRRVAGYEQYF.

This CDR3 reads CASRGTGGREQYF. Here the CDR3 DNA reads TGTGCCAGCCGAGGGACAGGGGGACGGGAGCAGTACTTC. The chain joins TRBV6-5 to TRBJ2-7; 11 bases align to TRBD1. From germline, CDR1 is MNHEY and CDR2 SVGAGI. V gave up 8 bases and J gave up 7 bases; unmatched junction bases: 7. This CDR3 has 13 residues.

The chain recombines TRBV28 with TRBJ1-2; D possibly corresponds to TRBD1 (6 bases). The CDR3 loop spans 13 amino acids. Trimming shortened V by 3 bases and J by 4 bases, and 9 bases separated the two germline ends. From germline, CDR1 is MDHEN and CDR2 SYDVKM. CDR3 bases: TGTGCCAGCAGTTTTGGGACAAGCTATGGCTACACCTTC. This sequence encodes CASSFGTSYGYTF.

A single count supports this clone. V is TRBV27 and J is TRBJ1-4; D is possibly TRBD1 (6 bases). The CDR3 is 12 amino acids. Trimming shortened V by 5 bases and J by 8 bases, and 9 bases separated the two germline ends. CDR1 and CDR2 from the germline V gene are MNHEY and SMNVEV (reference sequence). The CDR3 DNA reads TGTGCCAGCAGTAAAACAGGGGAAAAACTGTTTTTT. Protein sequence: CASSKTGEKLFF.

This chain connects TRBV5-1 to TRBJ2-7, with 13 bases fitting TRBD2. Germline V CDR1 and CDR2: SGHRS, YFSETQ. The CDR3 length is 19 residues. Trimming took 3 bases from V and 6 from J; bases not matched to a gene: 18. The CDR3 here is CASSWGRDSGLAGAGEQYF. The DNA of the CDR3 is TGCGCCAGCAGCTGGGGCCGGGACAGTGGACTAGCGGGAGCCGGCGAGCAGTACTTC.

A word on this clone: Other DNA sequences in the sample encode the same CDR3. The genes are TRBV28 and TRBJ2-7; D is uncertain. Germline CDR1 and CDR2: MDHEN and SYDVKM. The V end lost 0 bases, the J end lost 4 bases, and 4 bases lay between the germline ends. The CDR3 runs to 12 residues. CDR3 loop: CASSLWGYEQYF. The CDR3 DNA reads as TGTGCCAGCAGTTTATGGGGATACGAGCAGTACTTC.

This clone has just one count. The chain employs TRBV4-1 and TRBJ2-1; 10 bases fit TRBD2. With 0 bases clipped from V and 8 bases from J, the junction kept 10 bases outside the gene matches. This CDR3 has 17 amino acids. Germline-derived CDR1 and CDR2 are MGHRA and YSYEKL. This CDR3 is CASSQDSTSGMQYEQFF. CDR3 sequence (DNA): TGCGCCAGCAGCCAAGATAGCACTAGCGGGATGCAGTATGAGCAGTTCTTC.

The rearrangement uses TRBV5-1 and TRBJ1-2; 7 bases fit TRBD1. CDR3 length equals 16 residues. Losses at the gene ends were 0 bases for V and 2 bases for J; bases not matched to a gene: 7. The V gene's germline CDR1 is SGHRS and CDR2 YFSETQ. CDR3 in DNA: TGCGCCAGCAGCTTGGTCTCGACAGGGCCCAACTATGGCTACACCTTC. As protein: CASSLVSTGPNYGYTF. The variable domain in full, completed from reference TRBV5-1 and TRBJ1-2, reads KAGVTQTPRYLIKTRGQQVTLSCSPISGHRSVSWYQQTPGQGLQFLFEYFSETQRNKGNFPGRFSGRQFSNSRSEMNVSTLELGDSALYLCASSLVSTGPNYGYTFGSGTRLTVV.

The V call is TRBV27, the J call TRBJ2-6, with D hard to call. The germline CDR1 and CDR2 sequences are MNHEY and SMNVEV (reference sequence). The CDR3 runs 15 residues. Trimming took off 4 bases at V and 4 bases at J, with 11 bases between the two ends. CDR3 DNA: TGTGCCAGCAGTTCTCAGGTACGCGGGGCCAACGTCCTGACTTTC. Encoded protein: CASSSQVRGANVLTF.

This clone appeared a single time. The chain employs TRBV5-1 and TRBJ2-2; no clear D. Germline CDR1 SGHRS, CDR2 YFSETQ. Deletions cut 0 bases from V and 4 bases from J, with 10 bases between. CDR3 length: 15 residues. The CDR3: CASSLDGSGTGELFF. CDR3 DNA sequence: TGCGCCAGCAGCTTGGATGGGTCGGGCACCGGGGAGCTGTTTTTT. The entire variable domain, with the rest obtained from reference TRBV5-1 and TRBJ2-2, is as follows: KAGVTQTPRYLIKTRGQQVTLSCSPISGHRSVSWYQQTPGQGLQFLFEYFSETQRNKGNFPGRFSGRQFSNSRSEMNVSTLELGDSALYLCASSLDGSGTGELFFGEGSRLTVL.